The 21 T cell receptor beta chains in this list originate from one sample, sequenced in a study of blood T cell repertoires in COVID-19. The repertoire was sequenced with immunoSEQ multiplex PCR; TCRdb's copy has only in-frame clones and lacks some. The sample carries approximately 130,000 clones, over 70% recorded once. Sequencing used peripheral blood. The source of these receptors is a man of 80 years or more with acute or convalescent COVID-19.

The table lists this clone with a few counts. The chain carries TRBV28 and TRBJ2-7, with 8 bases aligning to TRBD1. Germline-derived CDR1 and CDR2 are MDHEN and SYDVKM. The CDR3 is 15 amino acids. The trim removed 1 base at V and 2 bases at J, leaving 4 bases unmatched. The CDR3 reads CASSLLSGGPYEQYF. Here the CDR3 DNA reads TGTGCCAGCAGTTTATTGTCAGGGGGCCCCTACGAGCAGTACTTC.

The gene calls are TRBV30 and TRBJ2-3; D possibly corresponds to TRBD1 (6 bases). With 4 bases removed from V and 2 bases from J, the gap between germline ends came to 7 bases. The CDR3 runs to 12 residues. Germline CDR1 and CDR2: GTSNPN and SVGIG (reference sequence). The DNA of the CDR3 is TGTGCCTGGAACAGGGCCACAGATACGCAGTATTTT. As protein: CAWNRATDTQYF.

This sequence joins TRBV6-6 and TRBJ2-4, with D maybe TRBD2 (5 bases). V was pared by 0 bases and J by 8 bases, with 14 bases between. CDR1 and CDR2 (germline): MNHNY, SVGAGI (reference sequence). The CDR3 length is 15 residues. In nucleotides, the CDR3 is TGTGCCAGCAGTTACTCGGCGGGTTTGGAAGACATTCAGTACTTC. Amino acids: CASSYSAGLEDIQYF.

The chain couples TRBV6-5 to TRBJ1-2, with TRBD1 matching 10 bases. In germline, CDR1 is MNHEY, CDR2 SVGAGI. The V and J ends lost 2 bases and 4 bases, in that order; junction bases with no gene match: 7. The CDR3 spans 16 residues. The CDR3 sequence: CASSYTTGQGTYGYTF. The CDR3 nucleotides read TGTGCCAGCAGTTACACCACGGGACAGGGGACCTATGGCTACACCTTC.

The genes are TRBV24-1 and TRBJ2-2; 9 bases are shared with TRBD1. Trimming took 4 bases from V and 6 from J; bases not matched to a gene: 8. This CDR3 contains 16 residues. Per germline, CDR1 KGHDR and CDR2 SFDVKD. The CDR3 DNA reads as TGTGCCACCAGTGACAACAGGGGGCGAGTTCCCGGGGAGCTGTTTTTT. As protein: CATSDNRGRVPGELFF.

The CDR3 bases are TGTGCCAGCAGTTTCCGGGTACGGAACACTGAAGCTTTCTTT. This gives the protein CASSFRVRNTEAFF. The genes are TRBV27 and TRBJ1-1; D gene uncertain. The germline V and J ends were trimmed by 3 bases and 1 base, with 9 bases remaining between them. CDR3 length equals 14 residues. Germline CDR1 and CDR2: MNHEY and SMNVEV (reference sequence).

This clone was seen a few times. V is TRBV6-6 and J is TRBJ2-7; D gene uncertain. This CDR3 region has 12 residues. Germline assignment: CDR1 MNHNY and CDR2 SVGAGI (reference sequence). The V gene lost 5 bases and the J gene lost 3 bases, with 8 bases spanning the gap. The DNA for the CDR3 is TGTGCCAGCAGTAGCGATTACTACGAGCAGTACTTC. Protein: CASSSDYYEQYF.

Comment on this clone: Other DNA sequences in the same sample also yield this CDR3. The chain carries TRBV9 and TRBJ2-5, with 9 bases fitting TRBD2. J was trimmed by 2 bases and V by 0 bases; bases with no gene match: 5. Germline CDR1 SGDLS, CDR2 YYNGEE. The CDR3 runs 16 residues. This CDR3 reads CASSVDPAGGQETQYF. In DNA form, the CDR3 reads TGTGCCAGCAGCGTAGATCCAGCGGGGGGTCAAGAGACCCAGTACTTC.

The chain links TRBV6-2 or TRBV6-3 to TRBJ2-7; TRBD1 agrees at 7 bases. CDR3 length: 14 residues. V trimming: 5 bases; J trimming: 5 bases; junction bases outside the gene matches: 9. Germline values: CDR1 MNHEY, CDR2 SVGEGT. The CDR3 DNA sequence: TGTGCCAGCAGTCCGGCGACAGGGAGTAACGAGCAGTACTTC. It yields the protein CASSPATGSNEQYF.

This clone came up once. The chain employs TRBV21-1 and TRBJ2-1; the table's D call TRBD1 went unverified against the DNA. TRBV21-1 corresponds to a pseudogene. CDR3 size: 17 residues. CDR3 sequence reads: CASSTGLQGAVYNEQFF. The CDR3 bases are TGTGCCAGCAGCACCGGATTGCAGGGGGCCGTGTACAATGAGCAGTTCTTC.

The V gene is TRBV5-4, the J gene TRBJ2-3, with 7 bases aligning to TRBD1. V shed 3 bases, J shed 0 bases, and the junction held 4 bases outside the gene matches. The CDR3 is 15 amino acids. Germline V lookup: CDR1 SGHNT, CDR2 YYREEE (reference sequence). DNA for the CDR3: TGTGCCAGCAGCTCGCCGGGACAGAGCACAGATACGCAGTATTTT. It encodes CASSSPGQSTDTQYF. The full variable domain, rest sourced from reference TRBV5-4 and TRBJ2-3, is ETGVTQSPTHLIKTRGQQVTLRCSSQSGHNTVSWYQQALGQGPQFIFQYYREEENGRGNFPPRFSGLQFPNYSSELNVNALELDDSALYLCASSSPGQSTDTQYFGPGTRLTVL.

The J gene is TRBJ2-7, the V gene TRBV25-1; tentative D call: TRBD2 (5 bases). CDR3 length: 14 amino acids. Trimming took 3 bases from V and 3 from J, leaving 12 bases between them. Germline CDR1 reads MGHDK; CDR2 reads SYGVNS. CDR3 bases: TGTGCCAGCAGTGACGGAGGTTGGGACTACGAGCAGTACTTC. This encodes CASSDGGWDYEQYF.

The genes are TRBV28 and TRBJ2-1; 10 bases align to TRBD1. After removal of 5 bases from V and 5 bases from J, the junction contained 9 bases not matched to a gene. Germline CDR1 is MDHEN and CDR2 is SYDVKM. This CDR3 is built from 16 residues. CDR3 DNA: TGTGCCAGCAGTCCCAGGGGACAGGGGAGAAACAATGAGCAGTTCTTC. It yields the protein CASSPRGQGRNNEQFF.

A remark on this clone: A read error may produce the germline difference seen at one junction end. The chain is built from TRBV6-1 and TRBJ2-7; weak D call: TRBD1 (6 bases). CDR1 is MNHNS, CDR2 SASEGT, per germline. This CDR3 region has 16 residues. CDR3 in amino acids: CASSESWGPLSYEQYF. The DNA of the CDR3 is TGTGCCAGTAGTGAAAGCTGGGGGCCCCTCTCCTACGAGCAGTACTTC.

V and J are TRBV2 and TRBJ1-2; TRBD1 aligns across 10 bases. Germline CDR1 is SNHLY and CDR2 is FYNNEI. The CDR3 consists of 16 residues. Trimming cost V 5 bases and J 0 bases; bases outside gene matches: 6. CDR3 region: CASSPDRGRANYGYTF. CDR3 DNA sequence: TGTGCCAGCAGTCCGGACAGGGGGAGAGCTAACTATGGCTACACCTTC.

CDR3 sequence reads: CASSRTGEETQYF. The CDR3 DNA reads TGTGCCAGCAGCCGGACAGGGGAAGAGACCCAGTACTTC. The gene calls are TRBV5-5 and TRBJ2-5; TRBD1 agrees at 9 bases. Per the germline V gene, CDR1 is SGHKS and CDR2 is YYEKEE (reference sequence). The CDR3 consists of 13 residues. With V trimmed by 4 bases and J by 3 bases, 1 base remained unmatched.

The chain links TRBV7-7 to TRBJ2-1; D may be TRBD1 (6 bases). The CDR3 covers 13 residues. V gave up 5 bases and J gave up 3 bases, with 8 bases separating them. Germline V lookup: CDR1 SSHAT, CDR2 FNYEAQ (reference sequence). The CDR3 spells CASSRDIYNEQFF. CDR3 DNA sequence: TGTGCCAGCAGCCGGGACATCTACAATGAGCAGTTCTTC.

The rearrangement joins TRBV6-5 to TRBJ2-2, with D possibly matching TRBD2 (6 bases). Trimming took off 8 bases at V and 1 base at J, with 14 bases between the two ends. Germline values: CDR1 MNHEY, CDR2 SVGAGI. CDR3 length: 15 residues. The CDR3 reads CASRGRGENTGELFF. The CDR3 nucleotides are TGTGCCAGCCGCGGGCGGGGAGAGAACACCGGGGAGCTGTTTTTT.

CDR3 amino acids: CASSLMSVGSTEAFF. CDR3 in DNA: TGCGCCAGCAGCTTGATGTCCGTGGGCAGCACTGAAGCTTTCTTT. V and J are TRBV5-1 and TRBJ1-1; unclear D gene. V was pared by 1 base and J by 4 bases, with 14 bases between. CDR3 length equals 15 residues. CDR1 and CDR2 (germline): SGHRS, YFSETQ.

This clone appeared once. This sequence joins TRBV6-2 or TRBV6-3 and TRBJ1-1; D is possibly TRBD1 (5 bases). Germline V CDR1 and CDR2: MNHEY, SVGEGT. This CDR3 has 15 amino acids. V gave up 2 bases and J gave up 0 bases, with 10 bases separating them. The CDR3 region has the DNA TGTGCCAGCAGTTACGGGGGGGATTTGAACACTGAAGCTTTCTTT. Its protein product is CASSYGGDLNTEAFF.

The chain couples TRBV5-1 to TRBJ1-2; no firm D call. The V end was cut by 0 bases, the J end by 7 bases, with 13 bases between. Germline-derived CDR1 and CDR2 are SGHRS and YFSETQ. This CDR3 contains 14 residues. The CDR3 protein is CASSLEPSVGGYTF. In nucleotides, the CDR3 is TGCGCCAGCAGCTTGGAACCGAGTGTTGGTGGCTACACCTTC. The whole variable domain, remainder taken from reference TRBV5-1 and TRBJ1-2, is KAGVTQTPRYLIKTRGQQVTLSCSPISGHRSVSWYQQTPGQGLQFLFEYFSETQRNKGNFPGRFSGRQFSNSRSEMNVSTLELGDSALYLCASSLEPSVGGYTFGSGTRLTVV.